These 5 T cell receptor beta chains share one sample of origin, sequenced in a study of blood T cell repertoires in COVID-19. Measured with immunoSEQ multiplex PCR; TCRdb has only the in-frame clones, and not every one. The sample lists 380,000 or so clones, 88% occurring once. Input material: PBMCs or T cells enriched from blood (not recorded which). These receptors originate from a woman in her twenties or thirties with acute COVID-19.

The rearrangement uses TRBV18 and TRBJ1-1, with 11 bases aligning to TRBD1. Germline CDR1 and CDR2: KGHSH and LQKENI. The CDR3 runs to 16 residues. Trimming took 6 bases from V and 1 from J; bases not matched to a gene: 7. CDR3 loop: CASSPRGQGANTEAFF. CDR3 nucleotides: TGTGCCAGCTCTCCCAGAGGACAGGGGGCGAACACTGAAGCTTTCTTT.

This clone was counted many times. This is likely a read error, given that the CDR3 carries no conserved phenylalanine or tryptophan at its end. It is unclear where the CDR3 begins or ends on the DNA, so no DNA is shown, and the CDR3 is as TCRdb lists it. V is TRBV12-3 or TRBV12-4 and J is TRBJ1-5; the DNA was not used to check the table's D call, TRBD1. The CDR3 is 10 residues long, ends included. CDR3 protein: CASSFRTGGA.

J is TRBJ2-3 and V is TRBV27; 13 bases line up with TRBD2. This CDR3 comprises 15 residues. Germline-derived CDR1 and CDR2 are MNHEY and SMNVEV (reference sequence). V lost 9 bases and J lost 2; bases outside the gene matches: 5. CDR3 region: CASRTSGGPTDTQYF. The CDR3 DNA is TGTGCCAGTCGGACTAGCGGGGGACCCACAGATACGCAGTATTTT.

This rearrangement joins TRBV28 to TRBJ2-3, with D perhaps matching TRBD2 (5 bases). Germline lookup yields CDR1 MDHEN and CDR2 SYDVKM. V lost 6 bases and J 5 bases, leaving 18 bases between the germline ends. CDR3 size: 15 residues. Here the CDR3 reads CASRGLDLGVDTQYF. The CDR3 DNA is TGTGCCAGCAGGGGGTTGGACTTAGGAGTAGATACGCAGTATTTT. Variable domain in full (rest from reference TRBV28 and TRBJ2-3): DVKVTQSSRYLVKRTGEKVFLECVQDMDHENMFWYRQDPGLGLRLIYFSYDVKMKEKGDIPEGYSVSREKKERFSLILESASTNQTSMYLCASRGLDLGVDTQYFGPGTRLTVL.

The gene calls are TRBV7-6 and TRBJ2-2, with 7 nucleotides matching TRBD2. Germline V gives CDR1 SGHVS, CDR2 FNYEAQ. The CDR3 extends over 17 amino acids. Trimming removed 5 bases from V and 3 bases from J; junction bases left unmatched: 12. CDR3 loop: CASSDYTSASDTGELFF. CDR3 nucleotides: TGTGCCAGCAGCGATTATACTAGCGCCTCGGACACCGGGGAGCTGTTTTTT.